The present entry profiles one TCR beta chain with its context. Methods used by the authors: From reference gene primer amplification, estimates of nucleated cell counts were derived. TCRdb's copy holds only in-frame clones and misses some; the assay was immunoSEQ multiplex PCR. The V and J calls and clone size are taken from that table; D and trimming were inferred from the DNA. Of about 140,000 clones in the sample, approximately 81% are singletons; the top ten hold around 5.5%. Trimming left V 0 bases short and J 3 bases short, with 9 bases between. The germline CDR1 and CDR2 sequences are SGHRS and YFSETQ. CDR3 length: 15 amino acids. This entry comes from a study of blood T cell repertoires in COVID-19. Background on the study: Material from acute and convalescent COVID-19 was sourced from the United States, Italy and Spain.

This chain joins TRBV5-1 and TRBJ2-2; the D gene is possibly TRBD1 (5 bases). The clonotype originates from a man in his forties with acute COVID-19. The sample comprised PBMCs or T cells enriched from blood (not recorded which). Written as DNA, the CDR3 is TGCGCCAGCAGCTTGGGGGGCCGGGACACCGGGGAGCTGTTTTTT. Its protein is CASSLGGRDTGELFF.